These 3 T cell receptor beta chains came from one sample sequenced in a study of T cell repertoires in cytomegalovirus infection. MiXCR, applied by TCRdb to the reads, yields one record per CDR3 protein. The top ten hold around an eighth of the sample, which has about a million distinct CDR3 sequences, around 30% seen once. These receptors have no identified antigens. The sequencing here drew on cultured CD8+ T cells from PBMCs, taken from culture after CMV antigen stimulation. These receptors all come from a human donor in good health (CMV status not recorded). Some clones in this sample may be carry-over from other donors' samples.

The CDR3 is CASSDFDRMNTEAFF. The DNA for the CDR3 is TGCGCCAGCAGTGATTTCGACAGGATGAACACTGAAGCTTTCTTT. The chain employs TRBV10-2 and TRBJ1-1; D possibly corresponds to TRBD1 (6 bases). Germline CDR1 and CDR2: WSHSY and SAAADI. CDR3 length: 15 amino acids. V was clipped by 3 bases and J by 0 bases, with 11 bases between them.

The chain combines TRBV27 with TRBJ2-7; 7 nucleotides line up with TRBD2. Germline-derived CDR1 and CDR2 are MNHEY and SMNVEV (reference sequence). There are 17 residues in the CDR3. Germline trimming cut 1 base from V and 6 bases from J; bases unmatched to any gene: 15. The CDR3 DNA is TGTGCCAGCAGTTTATGGGCGGGGGAAGCAGGAGCCTCCGAGCAGTACTTC. It encodes CASSLWAGEAGASEQYF.

This clonotype was detected only a few times. This chain joins TRBV5-1 and TRBJ2-5, with D unresolved. V dropped 4 bases and J dropped 2 bases, with 18 bases sitting between them. The CDR3 length is 16 residues. Germline CDR1 is SGHRS and CDR2 is YFSETQ. CDR3 protein: CASSPVTVELQETQYF. The CDR3 region has the DNA TGCGCCAGCAGCCCCGTAACTGTCGAACTACAAGAGACCCAGTACTTC.